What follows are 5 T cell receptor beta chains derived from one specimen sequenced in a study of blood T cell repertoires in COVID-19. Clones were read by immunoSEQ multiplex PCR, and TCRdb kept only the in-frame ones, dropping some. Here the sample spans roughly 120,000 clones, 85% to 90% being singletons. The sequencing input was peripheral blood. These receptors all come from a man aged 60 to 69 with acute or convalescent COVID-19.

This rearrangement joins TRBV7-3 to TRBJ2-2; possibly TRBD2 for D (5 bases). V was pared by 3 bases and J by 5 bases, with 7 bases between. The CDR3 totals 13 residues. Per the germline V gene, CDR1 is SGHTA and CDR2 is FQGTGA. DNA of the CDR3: TGTGCCAGCAGCTTTAGCGTGACCGGGGAGCTGTTTTTT. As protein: CASSFSVTGELFF.

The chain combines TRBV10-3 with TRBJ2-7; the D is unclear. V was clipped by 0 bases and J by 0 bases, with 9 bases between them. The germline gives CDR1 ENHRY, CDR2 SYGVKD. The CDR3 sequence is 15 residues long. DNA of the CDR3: TGTGCCATCAGTGAGTCGATAGCAAACTCCTACGAGCAGTACTTC. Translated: CAISESIANSYEQYF.

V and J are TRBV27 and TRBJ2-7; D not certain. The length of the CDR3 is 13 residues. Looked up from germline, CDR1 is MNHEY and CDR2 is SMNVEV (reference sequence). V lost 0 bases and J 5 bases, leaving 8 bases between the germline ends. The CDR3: CASSLSRGNEQYF. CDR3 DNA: TGTGCCAGCAGTTTATCGCGAGGTAACGAGCAGTACTTC.

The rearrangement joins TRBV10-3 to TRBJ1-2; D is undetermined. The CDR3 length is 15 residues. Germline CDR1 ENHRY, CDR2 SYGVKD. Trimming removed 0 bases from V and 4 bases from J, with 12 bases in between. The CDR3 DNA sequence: TGTGCCATCAGTGAGTCGAGAGAGCAAACCTATGGCTACACCTTC. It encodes CAISESREQTYGYTF.

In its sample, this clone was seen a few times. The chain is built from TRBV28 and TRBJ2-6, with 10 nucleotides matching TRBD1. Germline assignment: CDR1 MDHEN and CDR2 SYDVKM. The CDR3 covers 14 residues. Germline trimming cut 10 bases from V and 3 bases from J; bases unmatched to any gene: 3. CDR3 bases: TGTGCCATCGACAGGGGGCGTGGGGCCAACGTCCTGACTTTC. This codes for CAIDRGRGANVLTF.